This paragraph covers one T cell receptor (beta chain) sequence. Its antigen is currently unknown. The table came from immunoSEQ multiplex PCR; TCRdb's copy has only in-frame clones and leaves some out. The sample includes about 28,000 clones, approximately 88% seen only once; the top ten take around 20%. The record originates from a study of a mutant IDH1 vaccine in newly diagnosed glioma. Whole-study context: Patients were started on vaccination 4-6 weeks after radiotherapy alone, or with temozolomide cycles. General observations from the study: The authors found pseudoprogression apparently unrelated to changes in top peripheral T cell clonotypes.

The CDR3 is 17 amino acids. CDR1 and CDR2 from the germline V gene are ENHRY and SYGVKD. The V end lost 3 bases, the J end lost 0 bases, and 17 bases lay between the germline ends. Time point given: week 5, during vaccination. The study gave 300 ug of mutant IDH1 20-mer peptide per vaccine dose, with topical imiquimod. This receptor was identified in a man between 18 and 29 years old with glioma. This specimen was PBMCs, taken from a glioma patient whose treatment included an IDH1 peptide vaccine. The V call is TRBV10-3, the J call TRBJ1-1; no clear D gene. The CDR3 spells CAISDSGQRRVNTEAFF. CDR3 nucleotide sequence: TGTGCCATCAGTGACTCCGGGCAGAGGAGGGTGAACACTGAAGCTTTCTTT.